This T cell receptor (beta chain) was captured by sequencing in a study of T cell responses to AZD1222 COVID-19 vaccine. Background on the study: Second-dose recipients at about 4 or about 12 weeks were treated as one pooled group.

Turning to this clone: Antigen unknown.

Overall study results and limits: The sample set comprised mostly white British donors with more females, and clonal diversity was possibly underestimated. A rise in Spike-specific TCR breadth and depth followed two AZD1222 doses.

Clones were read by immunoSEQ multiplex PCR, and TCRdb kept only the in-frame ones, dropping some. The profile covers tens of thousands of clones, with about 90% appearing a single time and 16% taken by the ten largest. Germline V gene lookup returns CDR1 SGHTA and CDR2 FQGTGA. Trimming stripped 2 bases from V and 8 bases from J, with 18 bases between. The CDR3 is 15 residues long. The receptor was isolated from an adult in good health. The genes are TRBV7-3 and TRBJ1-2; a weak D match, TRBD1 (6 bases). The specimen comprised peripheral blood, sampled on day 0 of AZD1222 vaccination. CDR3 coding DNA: TGTGCCAGCAGCTTAGGGGGGGCCGGAGCACAGGGCTACACCTTC. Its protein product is CASSLGGAGAQGYTF.